This T cell receptor (beta chain) was captured in a study of T-cell reconstitution after alpha-beta-depleted transplantation in children. Note on this clonotype: Its antigen remains unidentified.

TCRbeta library preparation incorporated unique molecular identifiers. TCRdb re-derived calls from the PCR reads in MiXCR, one entry per CDR3 protein. The data hold around 450,000 distinct CDR3 sequences, with about a sixth observed a single time. General study findings and limits: Most T-cell counts and diversity one year after the transplant came from T cells that were newly produced. At day 60, the high TCRbeta diversity found in some patients originated from recipient T cells and thymic progenitors that had survived. Reportedly, roughly two months post-transplant, alpha-beta T cells arose from several hundred expanded graft clones.

This CDR3 contains 12 residues. After removal of 5 bases from V and 4 bases from J, the junction contained 2 bases not matched to a gene. V and J are TRBV12-3 or TRBV12-4 and TRBJ2-7, with 7 bases lining up with TRBD2. The sequencing used PBMCs, mostly from graft donor cells, collected 360 days after TCRalphabeta/CD19-depleted stem cell transplant. The sequence came from a boy under two years old who had a stem cell transplant for Wiskott-Aldrich syndrome, so the T cells may come from the graft donor. CDR3 residues: CASSTGGYEQYF. Here the CDR3 DNA reads TGTGCCAGCAGTACGGGGGGTTACGAGCAGTACTTC.